These 30 T cell receptor beta chains share one sample of origin, sequenced in a study of CD4 T cells in relation to SARS-CoV-2 and coronaviruses. The unexposed donors gave CD4+ T cells in about 2011-2019, prior to COVID-19. Isolation of CD4+ T cells took place after less than 13 days in culture. The assay was immunoSEQ multiplex PCR, and TCRdb's table has in-frame clones only and misses some. The repertoire holds roughly 20,000 clones, about three fifths seen once, with approximately 9.9% in the top ten. Which antigens these TCRs recognize remains unknown. The sequencing input was CD4+ T cells from PBMCs, cultured in vitro. The receptor source for this set is a human donor in good health.

In its sample, this clone was seen a few times. The chain is built from TRBV6-6 and TRBJ2-7; TRBD2 might be the D (5 bases). The CDR3 runs to 12 residues. The germline gives CDR1 MNHNY, CDR2 SVGAGI (reference sequence). Trimming pared 5 bases from V and 5 bases from J, leaving 10 bases between. The CDR3 DNA reads as TGTGCCAGCAGTGCTAGCAGCAACGAGCAGTACTTC. Protein sequence: CASSASSNEQYF.

The chain uses TRBV9 and TRBJ2-3; 7 nucleotides line up with TRBD2. V lost 4 bases, J lost 0 bases, and 8 bases stayed unmatched. The CDR3 runs 16 residues. Germline CDR1 reads SGDLS; CDR2 reads YYNGEE. Here the CDR3 reads CASSRAGTISTDTQYF. The CDR3 DNA reads TGTGCCAGCAGCAGGGCCGGGACTATTAGCACAGATACGCAGTATTTT.

The rearrangement links TRBV5-1 to TRBJ1-5; possibly TRBD1 for D (6 bases). CDR1 SGHRS and CDR2 YFSETQ come from the germline V gene. The CDR3 runs 14 residues. V dropped 4 bases and J dropped 2 bases, with 10 bases sitting between them. This CDR3 reads CASSTSGGNQPQHF. The CDR3 DNA follows: TGCGCCAGCAGCACATCAGGGGGCAATCAGCCCCAGCATTTT.

The table lists this clone with a count of one. J is TRBJ2-7 and V is TRBV7-2; 10 nucleotides line up with TRBD1. V was clipped by 5 bases and J by 5 bases; unmatched bases: 15. This CDR3 has 17 amino acids. Per the germline V gene, CDR1 is SGHTA and CDR2 is FQGNSA. CDR3 region: CASSVVSPRDRGNEQYF. The CDR3 bases are TGTGCCAGCAGCGTTGTGTCCCCACGGGACAGGGGAAACGAGCAGTACTTC.

In DNA form, the CDR3 reads TGCGCCAGCAGTGAGTCGAAGGGGACAGGAGCGAACACCGGGGAGCTGTTTTTT. This translates into CASSESKGTGANTGELFF. The rearrangement joins TRBV10-1 to TRBJ2-2; 8 bases agree with TRBD1. The CDR3 totals 18 residues. The ends lost 0 bases at V and 0 bases at J; junction bases unmatched: 6. Per germline, CDR1 WNHNN and CDR2 SYGVQD (reference sequence).

The genes are TRBV29-1 and TRBJ2-7, with unresolved D. V lost 4 bases, J lost 1 base, and 8 bases lay in between. This CDR3 spans 12 amino acids. The germline V gene encodes CDR1 SQVTM and CDR2 ANQGSEA. CDR3 sequence (DNA): TGCAGCGTTGCTACAGCTTCCTACGAGCAGTACTTC. Amino acids: CSVATASYEQYF.

The CDR3 DNA follows: TGTGCCAGTAGTATTGGACAGGGGATCCCCTATGGCTACACCTTC. Encoded protein: CASSIGQGIPYGYTF. J is TRBJ1-2 and V is TRBV19; 9 nucleotides align to TRBD1. The trim removed 3 bases at V and 4 bases at J, leaving 6 bases unmatched. The CDR3 is 15 residues long. Germline CDR1 and CDR2: LNHDA and SQIVND (reference sequence).

This chain joins TRBV6-6 and TRBJ1-2; TRBD1 aligns across 7 bases. The CDR3 has 14 residues. The junction had 4 bases not matched to a gene; V was cut back by 6 bases and J by 0 bases. Per germline, CDR1 MNHNY and CDR2 SVGAGI (reference sequence). CDR3 DNA sequence: TGTGCCAGCAGCCGACAGGGACCTAACTATGGCTACACCTTC. Translated: CASSRQGPNYGYTF.

This chain joins TRBV6-5 and TRBJ2-3; TRBD1 is a possible D gene (6 bases). There are 14 residues in the CDR3. CDR1 MNHEY and CDR2 SVGAGI come from the germline V gene. V was clipped by 2 bases and J by 4 bases, with 10 bases between them. The chain's CDR3 is CASSYAGVSDTQYF. The CDR3 DNA follows: TGTGCCAGCAGTTACGCAGGGGTGTCAGATACGCAGTATTTT.

The V gene is TRBV11-3, the J gene TRBJ2-1, with 12 bases fitting TRBD2. V lost 2 bases, J lost 8 bases, and 1 base stayed unmatched. The CDR3 is 14 amino acids. The germline V gene has CDR1 SGHNT and CDR2 YENEEA. The CDR3 reads CASSLLAGGDEQFF. The CDR3 region has the DNA TGTGCCAGCAGCTTACTAGCGGGAGGGGATGAGCAGTTCTTC.

V is TRBV6-2 or TRBV6-3 and J is TRBJ2-3; tentative D call: TRBD1 (6 bases). This CDR3 region has 16 residues. V lost 0 bases and J lost 8, with 18 bases in between. Germline V gene sequence: CDR1 MNHEY, CDR2 SVGEGT. CDR3 sequence (DNA): TGTGCCAGCAGTTACTCGACTTACAGGGTGGTCGGTACGCAGTATTTT. Its protein product is CASSYSTYRVVGTQYF.

This clone was found a few times. V usage is TRBV30 and J usage is TRBJ1-2; D is perhaps TRBD1 (6 bases). Germline V gene sequence: CDR1 GTSNPN, CDR2 SVGIG (reference sequence). The CDR3 spans 12 residues. The CDR3 coding sequence is TGTGCTTTCGGGGGCTCCAACTATGGCTACACCTTC. This translates into CAFGGSNYGYTF.

This clone was detected a few times. The V call is TRBV6-5, the J call TRBJ2-1, with D possibly matching TRBD2 (7 bases). CDR1 is MNHEY and CDR2 is SVGAGI in the germline V gene. The CDR3 covers 14 residues. V was shortened by 5 bases and J by 3 bases, with 11 bases between the two germline ends. In nucleotides, the CDR3 is TGTGCCAGCAGTCGGGGGGCCCTCTACAATGAGCAGTTCTTC. Translating it yields CASSRGALYNEQFF.

The gene calls are TRBV7-9 and TRBJ1-6, with TRBD1 matching 11 bases. V shed 7 bases and J 9 bases; nucleotides not matched to a gene: 8. The CDR3 is 15 residues long. Germline CDR1 is SEHNR and CDR2 is FQNEAQ (reference sequence). The DNA for the CDR3 is TGTGCCAGCACTCGTGGAGGACAGGGGGCTTCACCCCTCCACTTT. Residues: CASTRGGQGASPLHF. Supplemented by reference TRBV7-9 and TRBJ1-6, the full variable domain reads DTGVSQNPRHKITKRGQNVTFRCDPISEHNRLYWYRQTLGQGPEFLTYFQNEAQLEKSRLLSDRFSAERPKGSFSTLEIQRTEQGDSAMYLCASTRGGQGASPLHFGNGTRLTVT.

This clone was detected only once. The CDR3 nucleotides are TGTGCCAGCAGCTTAGGCGGGGGGATCGCAGATACGCAGTATTTT. Residues: CASSLGGGIADTQYF. This rearrangement joins TRBV11-2 to TRBJ2-3, with 8 nucleotides matching TRBD2. Germline trimming cut 1 base from V and 4 bases from J; bases unmatched to any gene: 4. Germline-derived CDR1 and CDR2 are SGHAT and FQNNGV. CDR3 length: 15 amino acids.

The J gene is TRBJ2-3, the V gene TRBV7-3; D unresolved. The CDR3 totals 14 residues. V was cut by 6 bases and J by 0 bases, with 10 bases left in between. In germline, CDR1 is SGHTA, CDR2 FQGTGA. The CDR3 reads CASRLSSSTDTQYF. The CDR3 region has the DNA TGTGCCAGCAGGCTATCTTCGAGCACAGATACGCAGTATTTT.

This chain joins TRBV4-3 and TRBJ2-5; 10 bases map to TRBD2. The germline CDR1 and CDR2 sequences are LGHNA and YSLEER. With V trimmed by 1 base and J by 2 bases, 7 bases remained unmatched. The CDR3 spans 17 residues. This CDR3 is CASSQGAGGRIQETQYF. The CDR3, as DNA: TGCGCCAGCAGCCAAGGAGCGGGGGGGCGGATTCAAGAGACCCAGTACTTC.

V usage is TRBV19 and J usage is TRBJ1-2; D may be TRBD1 (6 bases). The V gene's germline CDR1 is LNHDA and CDR2 SQIVND (reference sequence). This CDR3 has 13 residues. V lost 3 bases and J lost 5, with 10 bases in between. CDR3 in amino acids: CASSIDRIYGYTF. CDR3 DNA: TGTGCCAGTAGTATCGACAGGATTTATGGCTACACCTTC.

V is TRBV2 and J is TRBJ2-1; D ambiguous. Germline V lookup: CDR1 SNHLY, CDR2 FYNNEI. Trimming cost V 5 bases and J 11 bases, with 10 bases left between them. This CDR3 has 11 residues. The CDR3 DNA sequence: TGTGCCAGCAGTTATCGGCCAAAGCAGTTCTTC. Encoded protein: CASSYRPKQFF.

The chain combines TRBV4-3 with TRBJ2-2; 7 nucleotides match TRBD1. This CDR3 region has 15 residues. Germline-derived CDR1 and CDR2 are LGHNA and YSLEER. Unmatched junction bases numbered 2, after V lost 4 bases and J lost 0 bases. In nucleotides, the CDR3 is TGCGCCAGCAGCCGGGACAGACCGAACACCGGGGAGCTGTTTTTT. This encodes CASSRDRPNTGELFF.

This sequence joins TRBV10-3 and TRBJ1-1; no clear D. CDR3 length: 13 residues. V shed 10 bases and J shed 2 bases, with 14 bases lying between them. The germline gives CDR1 ENHRY, CDR2 SYGVKD. This chain's CDR3 is CATWAEPNTEAFF. CDR3 DNA: TGTGCCACCTGGGCAGAGCCCAACACTGAAGCTTTCTTT.

This clone was seen only a few times. V gene TRBV9 combines with J gene TRBJ1-3, with 7 bases matching TRBD1. The CDR3 sequence is 18 residues long. J was trimmed by 3 bases and V by 3 bases; bases with no gene match: 15. CDR1 and CDR2 from the germline V gene are SGDLS and YYNGEE. Here the CDR3 DNA reads TGTGCCAGCAGCGCTGGGGACAGTATGGTCGGATATGGAAACACCATATATTTT. Translation: CASSAGDSMVGYGNTIYF. Full variable domain (missing parts from reference TRBV9 and TRBJ1-3): DSGVTQTPKHLITATGQRVTLRCSPRSGDLSVYWYQQSLDQGLQFLIQYYNGEERAKGNILERFSAQQFPDLHSELNLSSLELGDSALYFCASSAGDSMVGYGNTIYFGEGSWLTVV.

The V and J genes are TRBV5-1 and TRBJ2-5; D is unclear. The ends were cut back, 5 bases at V and 3 bases at J, with 14 bases in the middle. The CDR3 loop spans 14 amino acids. CDR1 is SGHRS and CDR2 is YFSETQ in the germline V gene. CDR3 loop: CASSGRVGEETQYF. CDR3 nucleotide sequence: TGCGCCAGCAGTGGTCGGGTTGGGGAAGAGACCCAGTACTTC.

The genes are TRBV30 and TRBJ2-1; 13 bases fit TRBD2. CDR3 length equals 17 residues. Trimming removed 2 bases from V and 5 bases from J; junction bases left unmatched: 9. Germline V gene data show CDR1 as GTSNPN and CDR2 as SVGIG (reference sequence). The CDR3 coding sequence is TGTGCCTGGAGTCCGGGGCGGACTAGCGGGAGAGACAATGAGCAGTTCTTC. It codes for CAWSPGRTSGRDNEQFF.

The genes are TRBV7-3 and TRBJ2-7; D not certain. The CDR3 spans 13 residues. Trimming took 0 bases from V and 6 from J, leaving 9 bases between them. Germline V CDR1 and CDR2: SGHTA, FQGTGA. CDR3 region: CASSLTLRSEQYF. In DNA, the CDR3 is TGTGCCAGCAGCTTAACGCTCCGGTCCGAGCAGTACTTC.

The chain carries TRBV4-3 and TRBJ2-7; D possibly corresponds to TRBD2 (6 bases). Trimming shortened V by 2 bases and J by 6 bases, and 17 bases separated the two germline ends. The CDR3 covers 15 residues. The germline V gene has CDR1 LGHNA and CDR2 YSLEER. The CDR3 spells CASSQNMGLGREQYF. In nucleotides, the CDR3 is TGCGCCAGCAGCCAAAACATGGGACTCGGTCGCGAGCAGTACTTC.

This clone was counted a few times. This rearrangement joins TRBV10-1 to TRBJ1-1, with D possibly being TRBD1 (5 bases). V was trimmed by 6 bases and J by 3 bases, leaving 11 bases between them. CDR3 length: 13 amino acids. Germline assignment: CDR1 WNHNN and CDR2 SYGVQD (reference sequence). The CDR3 here is CASRPGTDTEAFF. The DNA of the CDR3 is TGCGCCAGCAGACCCGGGACGGACACTGAAGCTTTCTTT.

The chain employs TRBV9 and TRBJ1-2; D gene ambiguous. Per the germline V gene, CDR1 is SGDLS and CDR2 is YYNGEE. V was pared by 7 bases and J by 8 bases, with 21 bases between. The CDR3 is 14 residues long. CDR3 DNA sequence: TGTGCCAGCGGAGACCGTGAGGGTGTATTGGGCTACACCTTC. Amino acids: CASGDREGVLGYTF.

This rearrangement joins TRBV5-4 to TRBJ2-1; D tentatively reads TRBD1 or TRBD2 (6 bases each). CDR1 is SGHNT, CDR2 YYREEE, per germline (reference sequence). V was trimmed by 4 bases and J by 7 bases, leaving 18 bases between them. The length of the CDR3 is 15 residues. The CDR3 protein is CASSAGAGLENEQFF. DNA of the CDR3: TGTGCCAGCAGCGCAGGGGCGGGACTTGAAAATGAGCAGTTCTTC. The variable domain in full, completed from reference TRBV5-4 and TRBJ2-1, reads ETGVTQSPTHLIKTRGQQVTLRCSSQSGHNTVSWYQQALGQGPQFIFQYYREEENGRGNFPPRFSGLQFPNYSSELNVNALELDDSALYLCASSAGAGLENEQFFGPGTRLTVL.

The V call is TRBV9, the J call TRBJ2-5; tentative D call: TRBD1 (5 bases). The CDR3 is made up of 13 amino acids. V dropped 5 bases and J dropped 2 bases, with 10 bases sitting between them. CDR1 and CDR2 (germline): SGDLS, YYNGEE. CDR3 nucleotide sequence: TGTGCCAGCAGTGGGGCGGTACAAGAGACCCAGTACTTC. Residues: CASSGAVQETQYF.